The table lists the clone carrying this T cell receptor beta chain with many counts. Its antigen is not known. The data derive from a study of T cell repertoires in cytomegalovirus infection. Notes on the study in general: CMV-specific HLA-C-restricted TCR beta clonotypes dominated the ex vivo response.

Germline V CDR1 and CDR2: SEHNR, FQNEAQ (reference sequence). V was trimmed by 0 bases and J by 0 bases, leaving 6 bases between them. CDR3 length equals 15 residues. TCRdb recomputed calls from the reads with MiXCR, one row per CDR3 protein. Of 200,000 to 250,000 distinct CDR3 sequences listed, roughly two fifths are singletons. Sequencing was performed on CD8+ T cells from cultured PBMCs, taken from culture after CMV antigen stimulation. This sequence joins TRBV7-9 and TRBJ2-1; D gene ambiguous. The source is a human donor in good health (CMV status not recorded). Some clones in this sample may be carry-over from other donors' samples. The CDR3 region is CASSLAVSSYNEQFF. The CDR3 coding sequence is TGTGCCAGCAGCTTAGCGGTGAGCTCCTACAATGAGCAGTTCTTC.